A selection of T cell receptor beta chains follows, all from one sample in a study of siplizumab effects on memory and regulatory T cells. The assay was immunoSEQ multiplex PCR, and TCRdb's table has in-frame clones only and misses some. The table lists around 99,000 clones, roughly nine tenths of them singletons. Sequencing input: Tregs sorted from blood. These receptors all stem from a human donor in good health. CDR3s include the opening cysteine and the closing phenylalanine or tryptophan. The order of the fields is clone size, V gene, J gene, D gene, CDR3 protein, CDR3 DNA. The D gene is left open where the match is weak. The size entry is marked missing in some rows and otherwise reads once, few, many or a size class.

>-|TRBV25-1|TRBJ1-2|-
CASSETNYGYTF
TGTGCCAGCAGTGAAACAAACTATGGCTACACCTTC
>-|TRBV11-3|TRBJ2-1|-
CASSSQGYEQFF
TGTGCCAGCAGCTCGCAGGGATATGAGCAGTTCTTC
>once|TRBV7-5|TRBJ2-2|-
CARSLSGGNTGELFF
TGTGCCAGAAGCTTAAGCGGGGGGAACACCGGGGAGCTGTTTTTT
>-|TRBV11-3|TRBJ2-3|-
CASSFRGSNTDTQYF
TGTGCCAGCAGCTTTCGCGGGTCGAACACAGATACGCAGTATTTT
>-|TRBV18|TRBJ1-6|-
CASSQEIGNSPLHF
TGTGCCAGCTCACAGGAAATCGGCAATTCACCCCTCCACTTT
>-|TRBV4-2|TRBJ2-7|-
CASSQLFGGTYEQYF
TGTGCCAGCAGCCAGCTTTTCGGGGGAACCTACGAGCAGTACTTC
>-|TRBV2|TRBJ2-5|-
CASMALEGETQYF
TGTGCCAGCATGGCACTTGAGGGAGAGACCCAGTACTTC
>few|TRBV18|TRBJ2-1|TRBD1
CASSPQGQMYNEQFF
TGTGCCAGCTCACCACAGGGACAGATGTACAATGAGCAGTTCTTC
>-|TRBV6-5|TRBJ2-5|TRBD1
CASSYPSGGRGQTQYF
TGTGCCAGCAGTTACCCCAGTGGTGGAAGGGGGCAGACCCAGTACTTC
>-|TRBV9|TRBJ2-5|-
CASSTMTQQETQYF
TGTGCCAGCAGCACGATGACACAACAAGAGACCCAGTACTTC
>-|TRBV7-3|TRBJ1-1|-
CASSLRGEGEAFF
TGTGCCAGCAGCCTCCGGGGCGAGGGTGAAGCTTTCTTT
>few|TRBV4-1|TRBJ1-2|TRBD1
CASSHGQGGGYTF
TGCGCCAGCAGCCACGGACAGGGCGGTGGCTACACCTTC
>-|TRBV7-2|TRBJ2-7|TRBD2
CASSPTGGISYEQYF
TGTGCCAGCAGCCCAACGGGGGGAATCTCCTACGAGCAGTACTTC
>-|TRBV18|TRBJ1-1|-
CASSGTHTEAFF
TGTGCCAGCTCGGGAACCCACACTGAAGCTTTCTTT
>few|TRBV6-5|TRBJ2-7|-
CASSYRADISYEQYF
TGTGCCAGCAGTTACCGGGCCGACATCTCCTACGAGCAGTACTTC
>-|TRBV28|TRBJ2-1|-
CASSLGRVIDEQFF
TGTGCCAGCAGTTTAGGCAGGGTAATCGATGAGCAGTTCTTC
>-|TRBV20-1|TRBJ2-1|TRBD1
CSASRDREQFF
TGCAGTGCTAGCCGGGACAGAGAGCAGTTCTTC
>-|TRBV19|TRBJ2-7|TRBD1
CASSMGGQGAYEQYF
TGTGCCAGTAGTATGGGGGGACAGGGAGCCTACGAGCAGTACTTC
>once|TRBV30|TRBJ2-7|-
CAWSVGELYEQYF
TGTGCCTGGAGTGTAGGGGAGCTCTACGAGCAGTACTTC
>-|TRBV5-4|TRBJ2-2|-
CASSRTANTGELFF
TGTGCCAGCAGCCGCACCGCGAACACCGGGGAGCTGTTTTTT
>-|TRBV19|TRBJ2-5|-
CASSSRVGTQYF
TGTGCCAGTAGTAGCAGGGTGGGGACCCAGTACTTC
>-|TRBV7-2|TRBJ1-6|-
CASTPVGGMSYNSPLHF
TGTGCCAGCACCCCGGTGGGGGGCATGTCCTATAATTCACCCCTCCACTTT